A single sample is the source of the 24 T cell receptor beta chains below, sequenced in a study of cytomegalovirus exposure and HLA in healthy donors. The PCR made use of 60 Vbeta and 13 Jbeta primers. Libraries were prepared by immunoSEQ multiplex PCR; TCRdb keeps only in-frame clonotypes and omits some of them. The sample consists of 150,000 to 200,000 clones, roughly 80% of them appearing once. The sample consisted of PBMCs. All receptors derive from a woman in her thirties or forties in good health and CMV-seropositive.

The chain uses TRBV28 and TRBJ2-5; TRBD1 matches at 9 bases. The CDR3 length is 15 residues. CDR1 and CDR2 (germline): MDHEN, SYDVKM. With V trimmed by 6 bases and J by 11 bases, 16 bases remained unmatched. Here the CDR3 reads CASSPAGTGKGEQYF. The CDR3 DNA sequence: TGTGCCAGCAGCCCAGCCGGGACAGGGAAGGGGGAGCAGTACTTC.

J is TRBJ2-7 and V is TRBV6-5, with 9 bases matching TRBD1. Germline trimming cut 6 bases from V and 3 bases from J; bases unmatched to any gene: 9. The CDR3 runs to 15 residues. CDR1 and CDR2 from the germline V gene are MNHEY and SVGAGI. The CDR3 nucleotides are TGTGCCAGCAGGCCCTCCCGGGACAGGGACTACGAGCAGTACTTC. Encoded protein: CASRPSRDRDYEQYF.

The V call is TRBV30, the J call TRBJ2-7; 10 bases align to TRBD1. Germline-derived CDR1 and CDR2 are GTSNPN and SVGIG (reference sequence). The V and J ends lost 4 bases and 2 bases, in that order; junction bases with no gene match: 17. CDR3 length: 18 amino acids. The CDR3 is CAWNGATTGGDETYEQYF. DNA of the CDR3: TGTGCCTGGAACGGGGCCACGACAGGGGGCGATGAAACCTACGAGCAGTACTTC.

V is TRBV19 and J is TRBJ1-1; D might be TRBD1 (6 bases). Per germline, CDR1 LNHDA and CDR2 SQIVND (reference sequence). The CDR3 loop spans 16 amino acids. V was cut by 5 bases and J by 7 bases, with 23 bases left in between. CDR3 region: CASSSEARLQGVEAFF. The CDR3, as DNA: TGTGCCAGTAGTTCGGAAGCCCGACTACAGGGTGTTGAAGCTTTCTTT.

The rearrangement links TRBV11-2 to TRBJ2-7; D is ambiguous. Trimming cost V 5 bases and J 6 bases, with 17 bases left between them. Germline V gene data show CDR1 as SGHAT and CDR2 as FQNNGV. The CDR3 length is 14 residues. The CDR3 loop reads CASSQIIAAAEQYF. In DNA form, the CDR3 reads TGTGCCAGCAGCCAAATTATTGCGGCCGCCGAGCAGTACTTC.

This chain uses TRBV28 with TRBJ1-1; D may be TRBD1 (5 bases). Germline CDR1 MDHEN, CDR2 SYDVKM. V was cut by 6 bases and J by 8 bases, with 13 bases left in between. This CDR3 contains 12 residues. CDR3 region: CASSPRVTEAFF. CDR3 nucleotide sequence: TGTGCCAGCAGCCCCAGGGTGACGGAAGCTTTCTTT.

The chain carries TRBV19 and TRBJ1-1; 7 bases map to TRBD1. From germline, CDR1 is LNHDA and CDR2 SQIVND (reference sequence). With 2 bases clipped from V and 5 bases from J, the junction kept 11 bases outside the gene matches. The CDR3 consists of 16 residues. Here the CDR3 DNA reads TGTGCCAGTAGTATAAGCTGGCAGGGACAGAATACTGAAGCTTTCTTT. Protein: CASSISWQGQNTEAFF. Combining the CDR3 with reference TRBV19 and TRBJ1-1 gives the whole variable domain DGGITQSPKYLFRKEGQNVTLSCEQNLNHDAMYWYRQDPGQGLRLIYYSQIVNDFQKGDIAEGYSVSREKKESFPLTVTSAQKNPTAFYLCASSISWQGQNTEAFFGQGTRLTVV.

The gene calls are TRBV11-2 and TRBJ1-2; the match to TRBD1 covers 8 bases. Trimming cost V 5 bases and J 3 bases; bases outside gene matches: 14. Per germline, CDR1 SGHAT and CDR2 FQNNGV. There are 17 residues in the CDR3. CDR3 nucleotide sequence: TGTGCCAGCAGCGCTGGGACGACAGGGGAGAAGGACTATGGCTACACCTTC. Its protein is CASSAGTTGEKDYGYTF.

The chain couples TRBV27 to TRBJ2-7; D gene ambiguous. Trimming cost V 4 bases and J 7 bases, with 20 bases left between them. The CDR3 is 15 residues long. Germline V lookup: CDR1 MNHEY, CDR2 SMNVEV (reference sequence). CDR3 amino acids: CASSSRADIYVEQYF. The CDR3 region has the DNA TGTGCCAGCAGTTCCCGCGCCGATATCTACGTAGAGCAGTACTTC.

Only a few counts were recorded for this clone. This rearrangement joins TRBV10-3 to TRBJ2-2; D is unclear. Trimming removed 8 bases at V and 6 bases at J, with 16 bases between. The CDR3 covers 14 residues. Germline CDR1 is ENHRY and CDR2 is SYGVKD. CDR3 DNA sequence: TGTGCCATCTCCTGGAGCTCCCCTCCCGGGGAGCTGTTTTTT. As protein: CAISWSSPPGELFF.

This clone has just one count. The V and J genes are TRBV19 and TRBJ1-1; D might be TRBD1 (5 bases). The ends were cut back, 9 bases at V and 2 bases at J, with 7 bases in the middle. Germline CDR1 and CDR2: LNHDA and SQIVND (reference sequence). The CDR3 covers 11 residues. CDR3 sequence (DNA): TGTGCCAGCAGGGAAAACACTGAAGCTTTCTTT. As protein: CASRENTEAFF.

The chain is built from TRBV7-2 and TRBJ2-7; D is possibly TRBD2 (7 bases). With 0 bases removed from V and 4 bases from J, the gap between germline ends came to 13 bases. The CDR3 loop spans 15 amino acids. CDR1 is SGHTA and CDR2 is FQGNSA in the germline V gene. The CDR3 bases are TGTGCCAGCAGCTTAGCGGGGGGGCCCTCTTACGAGCAGTACTTC. Translating it yields CASSLAGGPSYEQYF.

V is TRBV19 and J is TRBJ1-1; 8 bases map to TRBD1. From germline, CDR1 is LNHDA and CDR2 SQIVND (reference sequence). The CDR3 contains 15 residues. Trimming took 4 bases from V and 4 from J; bases not matched to a gene: 8. CDR3 DNA: TGTGCCAGTAGTACCTCAGGACAGGGAGGCACTGAAGCTTTCTTT. This codes for CASSTSGQGGTEAFF.

This clone has more than one count but fewer than ten. This chain connects TRBV30 to TRBJ2-1; 13 bases are a match to TRBD2. Germline trimming cut 2 bases from V and 0 bases from J; bases unmatched to any gene: 7. The germline V gene has CDR1 GTSNPN and CDR2 SVGIG (reference sequence). This CDR3 spans 18 amino acids. CDR3 in amino acids: CAWSRLGTSGASYNEQFF. The CDR3 bases are TGTGCCTGGAGTAGACTCGGGACTAGCGGGGCCTCCTACAATGAGCAGTTCTTC.

The chain combines TRBV6-5 with TRBJ2-3; D uncertain. The germline V and J ends were trimmed by 5 bases and 6 bases, with 15 bases remaining between them. The germline gives CDR1 MNHEY, CDR2 SVGAGI. The CDR3 length is 14 residues. Written as DNA, the CDR3 is TGTGCCAGCAGTGCGACCACTTTGGGCGATACGCAGTATTTT. Its protein product is CASSATTLGDTQYF.

This chain links TRBV9 with TRBJ2-1; the D is unclear. V dropped 4 bases and J dropped 2 bases, with 4 bases sitting between them. CDR1 SGDLS and CDR2 YYNGEE come from the germline V gene. The CDR3 length is 12 residues. The CDR3 DNA follows: TGTGCCAGCAGCACGGCCTACAATGAGCAGTTCTTC. This sequence encodes CASSTAYNEQFF.

This chain joins TRBV27 and TRBJ2-1, with TRBD2 matching over 15 bases. From germline, CDR1 is MNHEY and CDR2 SMNVEV (reference sequence). This CDR3 comprises 19 residues. V trimming: 5 bases; J trimming: 0 bases; junction bases outside the gene matches: 8. CDR3 sequence reads: CASSLGLAGGFSSYNEQFF. The CDR3 nucleotides are TGTGCCAGCAGTCTGGGACTAGCGGGAGGTTTTAGCTCCTACAATGAGCAGTTCTTC.

V and J are TRBV27 and TRBJ2-1; 7 bases agree with TRBD1. In germline, CDR1 is MNHEY, CDR2 SMNVEV (reference sequence). The junction had 8 bases not matched to a gene; V was cut back by 3 bases and J by 6 bases. The CDR3 is 15 residues long. Here the CDR3 DNA reads TGTGCCAGCAGTTTGCGACAGGGTCCAAGCAATGAGCAGTTCTTC. The encoded protein is CASSLRQGPSNEQFF.

V and J are TRBV19 and TRBJ2-3; D perhaps matches TRBD1 (6 bases). V was shortened by 5 bases and J by 4 bases, with 10 bases between the two germline ends. CDR3 length: 13 residues. The germline V gene encodes CDR1 LNHDA and CDR2 SQIVND (reference sequence). Here the CDR3 reads CASSQGSADTQYF. In DNA form, the CDR3 reads TGTGCCAGTAGTCAGGGGTCGGCAGATACGCAGTATTTT. The full variable domain, with the rest looked up from reference TRBV19 and TRBJ2-3, is DGGITQSPKYLFRKEGQNVTLSCEQNLNHDAMYWYRQDPGQGLRLIYYSQIVNDFQKGDIAEGYSVSREKKESFPLTVTSAQKNPTAFYLCASSQGSADTQYFGPGTRLTVL.

This rearrangement joins TRBV19 to TRBJ2-6; D not certain. V lost 3 bases and J lost 0, with 9 bases in between. CDR3 length: 16 amino acids. Germline V lookup: CDR1 LNHDA, CDR2 SQIVND (reference sequence). DNA for the CDR3: TGTGCCAGTAGTATGATCGGTAGCTCTGGGGCCAACGTCCTGACTTTC. Its protein product is CASSMIGSSGANVLTF.

This chain joins TRBV19 and TRBJ2-7; 7 bases agree with TRBD2. The length of the CDR3 is 14 residues. Germline V CDR1 and CDR2: LNHDA, SQIVND (reference sequence). V lost 3 bases to trimming and J lost 2 bases; unmatched junction nucleotides: 4. The CDR3 coding sequence is TGTGCCAGTAGTATTACTAGCGACACCTACGAGCAGTACTTC. Residues: CASSITSDTYEQYF.

The chain joins TRBV5-4 to TRBJ2-1, with a possible D match to TRBD2 (5 bases). This CDR3 region has 15 residues. The V end lost 0 bases, the J end lost 7 bases, and 14 bases lay between the germline ends. The V gene's germline CDR1 is SGHNT and CDR2 YYREEE (reference sequence). In nucleotides, the CDR3 is TGTGCCAGCAGCTTGGATATCGGAAGAGGGAATGAGCAGTTCTTC. As protein: CASSLDIGRGNEQFF.

The chain recombines TRBV4-2 with TRBJ2-7; TRBD1 is a possible D gene (6 bases). CDR3 length equals 15 residues. V gave up 0 bases and J gave up 4 bases, with 13 bases separating them. The germline gives CDR1 LGHNA, CDR2 YNFKEQ. The CDR3 reads CASSQEFQGPYEQYF. CDR3 bases: TGTGCCAGCAGCCAAGAGTTTCAGGGGCCGTACGAGCAGTACTTC.

V usage is TRBV14 and J usage is TRBJ1-2, with 7 bases aligning to TRBD1. Germline-derived CDR1 and CDR2 are SGHDN and FVKESK. The CDR3 has 15 residues. J lost 6 bases, V lost 2 bases, and 9 bases had no gene match. The CDR3 sequence: CASSQFPRQGDGYTF. The CDR3 nucleotides are TGTGCCAGCAGCCAATTCCCCAGACAGGGAGATGGCTACACCTTC.